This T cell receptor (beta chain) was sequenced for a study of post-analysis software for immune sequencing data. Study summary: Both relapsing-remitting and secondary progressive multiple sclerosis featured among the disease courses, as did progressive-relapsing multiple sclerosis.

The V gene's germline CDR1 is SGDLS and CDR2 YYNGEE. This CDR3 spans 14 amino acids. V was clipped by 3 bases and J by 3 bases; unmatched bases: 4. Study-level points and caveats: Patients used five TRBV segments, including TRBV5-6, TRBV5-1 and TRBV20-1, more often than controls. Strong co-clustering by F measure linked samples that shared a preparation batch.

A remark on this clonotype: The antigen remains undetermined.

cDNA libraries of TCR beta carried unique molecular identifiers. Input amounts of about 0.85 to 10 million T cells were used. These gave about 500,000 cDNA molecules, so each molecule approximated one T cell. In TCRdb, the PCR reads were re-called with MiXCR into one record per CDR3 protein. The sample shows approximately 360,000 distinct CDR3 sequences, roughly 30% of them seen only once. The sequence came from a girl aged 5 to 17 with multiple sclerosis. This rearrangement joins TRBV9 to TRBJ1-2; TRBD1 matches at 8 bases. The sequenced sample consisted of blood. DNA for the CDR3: TGTGCCAGCAGCGACGGACAGGGTGACTATGGCTACACCTTC. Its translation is CASSDGQGDYGYTF.